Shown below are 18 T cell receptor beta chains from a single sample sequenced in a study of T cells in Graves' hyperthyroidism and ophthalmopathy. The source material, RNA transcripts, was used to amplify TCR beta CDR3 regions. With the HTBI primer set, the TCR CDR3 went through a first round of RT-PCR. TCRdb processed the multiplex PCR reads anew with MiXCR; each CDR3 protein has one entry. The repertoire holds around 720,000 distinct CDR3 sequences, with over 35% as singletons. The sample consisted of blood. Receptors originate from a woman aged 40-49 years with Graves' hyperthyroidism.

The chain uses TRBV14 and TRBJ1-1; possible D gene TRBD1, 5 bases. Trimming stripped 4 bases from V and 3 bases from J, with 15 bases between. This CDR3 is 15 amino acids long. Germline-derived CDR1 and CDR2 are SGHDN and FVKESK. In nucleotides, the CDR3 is TGTGCCAGCAGCCCATTGTCAATGGGGGACACTGAAGCTTTCTTT. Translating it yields CASSPLSMGDTEAFF.

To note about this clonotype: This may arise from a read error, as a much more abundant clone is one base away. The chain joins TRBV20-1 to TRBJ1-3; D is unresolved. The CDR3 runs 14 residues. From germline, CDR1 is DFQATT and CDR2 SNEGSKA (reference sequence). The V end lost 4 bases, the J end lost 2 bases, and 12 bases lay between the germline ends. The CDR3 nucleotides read TGCAGTGCTACGGAGCGCACCGCTGGAAACACCATATATTTT. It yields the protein CSATERTAGNTIYF.

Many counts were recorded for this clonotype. The CDR3, as DNA: TGTGCCAGCAGCTTAGAAACAGTCTACGAGCAGTACTTC. Its protein is CASSLETVYEQYF. This rearrangement joins TRBV11-2 to TRBJ2-7; D is undetermined. V was clipped by 0 bases and J by 3 bases, with 6 bases between them. Per germline, CDR1 SGHAT and CDR2 FQNNGV. The CDR3 totals 13 residues.

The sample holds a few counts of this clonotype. DNA for the CDR3: TGTGCCAGCAGCCAGACCCCTGGTGGGGCTTACGAGCAGTACTTC. This codes for CASSQTPGGAYEQYF. The V call is TRBV9, the J call TRBJ2-7; tentative D call: TRBD1 (5 bases). The CDR3 is 15 amino acids. V dropped 4 bases and J dropped 4 bases, with 18 bases sitting between them. The germline V gene encodes CDR1 SGDLS and CDR2 YYNGEE. The full variable domain, completed using reference TRBV9 and TRBJ2-7, is DSGVTQTPKHLITATGQRVTLRCSPRSGDLSVYWYQQSLDQGLQFLIQYYNGEERAKGNILERFSAQQFPDLHSELNLSSLELGDSALYFCASSQTPGGAYEQYFGPGTRLTVT.

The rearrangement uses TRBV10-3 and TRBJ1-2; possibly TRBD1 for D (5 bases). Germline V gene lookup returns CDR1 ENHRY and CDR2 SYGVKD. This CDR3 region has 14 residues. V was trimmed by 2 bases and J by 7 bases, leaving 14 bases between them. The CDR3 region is CAISEVAGLTGYTF. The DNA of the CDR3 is TGTGCCATCAGTGAGGTGGCAGGGCTTACTGGCTACACCTTC.

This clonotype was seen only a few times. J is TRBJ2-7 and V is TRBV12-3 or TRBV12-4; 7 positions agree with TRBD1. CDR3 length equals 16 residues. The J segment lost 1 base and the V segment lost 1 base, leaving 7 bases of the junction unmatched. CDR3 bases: TGTGCCAGCAGTTTAGTAGTAGGGGGCCAATCCTACGAGCAGTACTTC. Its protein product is CASSLVVGGQSYEQYF.

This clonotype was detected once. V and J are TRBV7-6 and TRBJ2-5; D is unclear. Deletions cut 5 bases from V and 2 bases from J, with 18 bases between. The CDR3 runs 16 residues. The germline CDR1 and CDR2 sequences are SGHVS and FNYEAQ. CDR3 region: CASSAEPGSSQETQYF. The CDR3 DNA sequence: TGTGCCAGCAGCGCCGAGCCGGGCAGCTCACAAGAGACCCAGTACTTC.

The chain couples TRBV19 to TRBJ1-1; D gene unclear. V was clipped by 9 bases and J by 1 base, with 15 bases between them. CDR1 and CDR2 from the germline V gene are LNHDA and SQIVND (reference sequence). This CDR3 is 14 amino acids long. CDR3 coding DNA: TGTGCCAGCAGGCCCGAAGTGGGGAACACTGAAGCTTTCTTT. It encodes CASRPEVGNTEAFF.

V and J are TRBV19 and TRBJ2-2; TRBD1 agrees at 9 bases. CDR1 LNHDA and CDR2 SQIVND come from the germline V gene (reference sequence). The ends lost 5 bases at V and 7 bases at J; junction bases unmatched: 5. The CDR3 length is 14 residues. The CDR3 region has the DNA TGTGCCAGTAGTGGACAGGGGAGGGGCGGGGAGCTGTTTTTT. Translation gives CASSGQGRGGELFF. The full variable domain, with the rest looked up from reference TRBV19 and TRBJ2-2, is DGGITQSPKYLFRKEGQNVTLSCEQNLNHDAMYWYRQDPGQGLRLIYYSQIVNDFQKGDIAEGYSVSREKKESFPLTVTSAQKNPTAFYLCASSGQGRGGELFFGEGSRLTVL.

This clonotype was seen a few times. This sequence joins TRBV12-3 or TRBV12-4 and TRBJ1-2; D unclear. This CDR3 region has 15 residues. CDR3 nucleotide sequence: TGTGCTAGTGCCAAAAAGAAGTGGAGGTGCTATGGCTACACCTTC. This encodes CASAKKKWRCYGYTF.

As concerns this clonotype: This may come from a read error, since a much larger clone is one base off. CDR3 sequence reads: CASSLGWGIAHEQYF. CDR3 bases: TGTGCCAGCAGCCTCGGATGGGGGATAGCCCACGAGCAGTACTTC. The V gene is TRBV13, the J gene TRBJ2-7; tentatively, D is TRBD1 or TRBD2 (5 bases each). CDR3 length: 15 amino acids. Germline CDR1 and CDR2: PRHDT and FYEKMQ (reference sequence). V was shortened by 5 bases and J by 5 bases, with 19 bases between the two germline ends.

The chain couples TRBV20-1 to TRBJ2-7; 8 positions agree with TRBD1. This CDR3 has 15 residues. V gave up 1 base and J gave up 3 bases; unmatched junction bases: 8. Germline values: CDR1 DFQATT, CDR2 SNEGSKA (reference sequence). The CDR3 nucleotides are TGCAGTGCTAGAGGTCCCGGGACAGGAGGCTACGAGCAGTACTTC. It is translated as CSARGPGTGGYEQYF.

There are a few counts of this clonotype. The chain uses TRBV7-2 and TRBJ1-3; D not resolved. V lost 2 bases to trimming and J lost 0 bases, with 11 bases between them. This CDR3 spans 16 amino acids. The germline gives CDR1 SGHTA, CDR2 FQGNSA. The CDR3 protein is CASSLLSSYSGNTIYF. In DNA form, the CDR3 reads TGTGCCAGCAGCTTATTGTCTTCTTACTCTGGAAACACCATATATTTT.

As DNA, the CDR3 is TGCAGCGTCCGGAGCGGTACCTACGAGCAGTACTTC. The encoded protein is CSVRSGTYEQYF. This chain links TRBV29-1 with TRBJ2-7; maybe TRBD2 (5 bases). The V and J ends lost 6 bases and 2 bases respectively, with 11 bases between them. CDR3 length: 12 amino acids. CDR1 SQVTM and CDR2 ANQGSEA come from the germline V gene.

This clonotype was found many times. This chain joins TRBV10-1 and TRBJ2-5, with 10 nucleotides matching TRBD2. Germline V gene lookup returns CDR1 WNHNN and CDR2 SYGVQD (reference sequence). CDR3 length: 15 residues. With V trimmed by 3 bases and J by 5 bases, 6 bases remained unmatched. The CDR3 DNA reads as TGCGCCAGCAGTGATCAGCGGGGGGGCCGGGAGACCCAGTACTTC. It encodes CASSDQRGGRETQYF.

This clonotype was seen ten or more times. CDR3 coding DNA: TGTGCCGGCTCAAGGGGAACCTCTGGAAACACCATATATTTT. It specifies CAGSRGTSGNTIYF. The chain carries TRBV9 and TRBJ1-3, with D possibly TRBD1 on 5 matching bases. From germline, CDR1 is SGDLS and CDR2 YYNGEE. Trimming pared 10 bases from V and 0 bases from J, leaving 14 bases between. The CDR3 sequence is 14 residues long.

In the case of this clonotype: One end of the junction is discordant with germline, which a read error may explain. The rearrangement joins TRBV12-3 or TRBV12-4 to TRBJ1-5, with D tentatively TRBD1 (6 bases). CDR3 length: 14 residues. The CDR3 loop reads CASRLQGFNQPQPF. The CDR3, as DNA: TGTGCCAGCAGACTACAGGGATTCAATCAGCCCCAGCCTTTT.

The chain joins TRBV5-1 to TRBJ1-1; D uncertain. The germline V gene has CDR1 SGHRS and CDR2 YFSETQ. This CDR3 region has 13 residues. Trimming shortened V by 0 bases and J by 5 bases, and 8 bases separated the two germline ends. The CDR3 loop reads CASSLEGWTEAFF. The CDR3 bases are TGCGCCAGCAGCTTGGAAGGATGGACTGAAGCTTTCTTT. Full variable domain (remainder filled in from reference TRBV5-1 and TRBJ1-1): KAGVTQTPRYLIKTRGQQVTLSCSPISGHRSVSWYQQTPGQGLQFLFEYFSETQRNKGNFPGRFSGRQFSNSRSEMNVSTLELGDSALYLCASSLEGWTEAFFGQGTRLTVV.